This TCR beta chain stems from a study of T cell responses to AZD1222 COVID-19 vaccine. Study-wide points: The study found Spike-specific TCR breadth and depth rose after two AZD1222 doses. Clonal diversity was possibly underestimated, and white British individuals and females predominated among donors.

For this clone: Its antigen is still unknown.

TCRdb's table, derived via immunoSEQ multiplex PCR, lists solely in-frame clones and lacks some. The table lists 150,000 to 200,000 clones, about nine tenths of them singletons. The TCR was taken from an adult who received the AZD1222 COVID-19 vaccine. The specimen was peripheral blood, collected 28 days after the second AZD1222 dose.

CDR3 nucleotide sequence: TGTGCCAGCAGTTACGCCGACAGGGGCAATTCACCCCTCCACTTT. Protein product: CASSYADRGNSPLHF. The genes are TRBV6-5 and TRBJ1-6; 8 bases match TRBD1. CDR1 MNHEY and CDR2 SVGAGI come from the germline V gene. With 2 bases clipped from V and 7 bases from J, the junction kept 4 bases outside the gene matches. CDR3 length: 15 amino acids.